This T cell receptor (beta chain) was identified in a study of regulatory T cells in long-lasting Graves disease. Sample time point: persistent/refractory GD, antithyroid drugs over 5 years with positive TRAb. The TCR library was made from RNA that had been extracted from PBMCs in TRIzol. V dropped 8 bases and J dropped 0 bases, with 14 bases sitting between them. Looked up from germline, CDR1 is MNHEY and CDR2 is SMNVEV (reference sequence). The CDR3 is made up of 14 amino acids. CDR3 regions were amplified by Arm-PCR using iRepertoire HTBI primers to build TCR beta libraries. TCRdb independently ran MiXCR on the multiplex PCR reads; one entry per CDR3 protein. The sample has about 430,000 distinct CDR3 sequences, 21% seen once; the top ten hold about 13%. In its sample, this clonotype was seen many times. The antigen remains undetermined. General study findings and limits: No thyroid tissue was studied; the work used peripheral blood only.

The chain recombines TRBV27 with TRBJ2-7; D is unresolved. This clonotype was obtained from a female donor with Graves disease. The input for sequencing was peripheral blood mononuclear cells (PBMCs), taken when the disease was refractory, from a patient treated with antithyroid drugs. This CDR3 is CASRNRAASYEQYF. Written as DNA, the CDR3 is TGTGCCAGCCGGAACCGGGCAGCCTCCTACGAGCAGTACTTC.